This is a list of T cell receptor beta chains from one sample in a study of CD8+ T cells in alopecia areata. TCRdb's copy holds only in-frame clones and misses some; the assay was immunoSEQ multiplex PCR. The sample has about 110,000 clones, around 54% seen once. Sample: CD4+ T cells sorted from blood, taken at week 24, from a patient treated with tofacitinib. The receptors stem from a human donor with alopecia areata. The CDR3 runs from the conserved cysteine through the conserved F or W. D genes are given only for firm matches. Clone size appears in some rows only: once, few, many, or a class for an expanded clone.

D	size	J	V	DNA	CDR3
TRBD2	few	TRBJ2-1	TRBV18	TGTGCCAGCTCCCCAGCGGGGGGGCTCGAGGATGAGCAGTTCTTC	CASSPAGGLEDEQFF
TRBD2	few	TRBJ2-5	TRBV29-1	TGCAGCGGCAGTACTAGCGGTGAGACCCAGTACTTC	CSGSTSGETQYF
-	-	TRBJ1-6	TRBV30	TGTGCCTGGGGGGAGACACCAATCTCACCCCTCCACTTT	CAWGETPISPLHF
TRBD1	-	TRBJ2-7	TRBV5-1	TGCGCCAGCAGCTTGGTCGGGACAGATTCCTCCTACGAGCAGTACTTC	CASSLVGTDSSYEQYF
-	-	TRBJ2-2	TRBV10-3	TGTGCCACGGGGGCCGCAAACACCGGGGAGCTGTTTTTT	CATGAANTGELFF
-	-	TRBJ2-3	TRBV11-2	TGTGCCAGCAGCTTAGTGGCGGGGGCCCCAGATACGCAGTATTTT	CASSLVAGAPDTQYF
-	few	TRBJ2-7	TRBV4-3	TGCGCCAGCAGCCAAGGATTAGATGGGGAGCAGTACTTC	CASSQGLDGEQYF
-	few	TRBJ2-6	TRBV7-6	TGTGCCAGCAGCTTAGAGGGGGCTGGGGCCAACGTCCTGACTTTC	CASSLEGAGANVLTF
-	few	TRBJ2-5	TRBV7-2	TGTGCCAGCAGCTTTTATTCTGTGGGGGAGACCCAGTACTTC	CASSFYSVGETQYF
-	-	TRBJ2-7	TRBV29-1	TGCAGCGTTGCCTACGAGCAGTACTTC	CSVAYEQYF
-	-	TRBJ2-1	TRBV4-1	TGCGCCAGCAGCCAAGCGGGCTATGAGCAGTTCTTC	CASSQAGYEQFF
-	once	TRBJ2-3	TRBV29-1	TGCAGCGTTGAGGGACTTGGGGGGAAGGTAGATACGCAGTATTTT	CSVEGLGGKVDTQYF
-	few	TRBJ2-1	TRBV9	TGTGCCAGCAGCGTAGCCGACCAAGCGGACAATGAGCAGTTCTTC	CASSVADQADNEQFF
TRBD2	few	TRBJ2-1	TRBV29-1	TGCAGCGTTGCTTCACGACTAGCGGGGAGGCAGTTCTTC	CSVASRLAGRQFF
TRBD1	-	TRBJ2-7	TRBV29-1	TGCAGCGTTGACCCCGGGACAGGGGAACAGCAGTACTTC	CSVDPGTGEQQYF
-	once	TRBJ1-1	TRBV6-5	TGTGCCAGCAGTTTATCCCGTGGGGTCGTGATGGCATTT	CASSLSRGVVMAF
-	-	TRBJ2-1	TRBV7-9	TGTGCCAGCAGCTTGTCGGGAATTGGGAATGAGCAGTTCTTC	CASSLSGIGNEQFF
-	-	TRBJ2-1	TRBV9	TGTGCCAGCAGCGCAAATAGCGGATCCTACAATGAGCAGTTCTTC	CASSANSGSYNEQFF
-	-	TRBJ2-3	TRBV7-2	TGTGCCAGCAGCTTAGCGGTGGGATCAGATACGCAGTATTTT	CASSLAVGSDTQYF
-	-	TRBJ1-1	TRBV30	TGTGCCTGGAGTGTAAAGGGTGGCACTGAAGCTTTCTTT	CAWSVKGGTEAFF
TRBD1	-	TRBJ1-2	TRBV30	TGTGCCTGGCGAAACCACAGGGGTGTTGGCTACACCTTC	CAWRNHRGVGYTF
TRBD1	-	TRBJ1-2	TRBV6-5	TGTGCCAGCAGGAAAACAGGGGCGCGTGGCTACACCTTC	CASRKTGARGYTF